This TCR beta chain was sequenced for a study of T cells expressing NK-cell markers. The overall study: Seven of the eight sequenced donors were classified as HCMV-seropositive, and one was classified as seronegative.

Reanalyzing the 5' RACE reads, TCRdb keeps one entry per CDR3 protein, without DNA. Here the sample table reports about 160,000 distinct CDR3 sequences. The germline CDR1 and CDR2 sequences are DFQATT and SNEGSKA (reference sequence). The CDR3 is 14 amino acids. Study results and caveats: Where a few donors were concerned, these clonotypes also led the CD3+CD56-NKG2C+ fraction.

With respect to this clonotype: Its antigen is not known.

Sequenced sample: blood T cells: a sorted CD56 or NKG2C T cell subset, CD4+ or CD8+ T cells, or bulk PBMC T cells (not recorded which). The TCR comes from a woman aged 18-70 years in good health. This chain uses TRBV20-1 with TRBJ1-5; the TCRdb D gene call, TRBD1, has no DNA to confirm it. CDR3 region: CSAREARGKEPQHF.